Each of the 3 T cell receptor beta chains below was sequenced from the same sample in a study of technical replicates of blood from a handful of donors. The table came from immunoSEQ multiplex PCR; TCRdb's copy has only in-frame clones and leaves some out. This table holds some 87,000 clones, around 92% found once. Sequenced: T cells isolated from PBMCs. Every receptor here comes from a human donor in good health.

This clone turned up a few times. The chain recombines TRBV7-7 with TRBJ2-1; D remains unclear. The CDR3 totals 15 residues. In germline, CDR1 is SSHAT, CDR2 FNYEAQ (reference sequence). V lost 5 bases to trimming and J lost 2 bases, with 13 bases between them. CDR3 nucleotide sequence: TGTGCCAGCAGCCCCTACCCAACAGCCTACAATGAGCAGTTCTTC. Translated, it gives CASSPYPTAYNEQFF.

The chain recombines TRBV9 with TRBJ2-7; unclear D gene. Trimming took 0 bases from V and 1 from J, leaving 11 bases between them. This CDR3 contains 15 residues. The V gene's germline CDR1 is SGDLS and CDR2 YYNGEE. The CDR3 reads CASSVGADESYEQYF. Written as DNA, the CDR3 is TGTGCCAGCAGCGTAGGCGCTGATGAATCCTACGAGCAGTACTTC.

The chain's CDR3 is CASSIQGGSNQPQHF. CDR3 sequence (DNA): TGTGCCAGCAGTATACAGGGCGGGAGCAATCAGCCCCAGCATTTT. The chain carries TRBV28 and TRBJ1-5, with D possibly matching TRBD1 (6 bases). Germline CDR1 is MDHEN and CDR2 is SYDVKM. This CDR3 spans 15 amino acids. Trimming stripped 5 bases from V and 1 base from J, with 12 bases between.